Listed below are T cell receptor beta chains from one sample, sequenced in a study of vaccination effects on CD4 cells after COVID-19. Profiled with immunoSEQ multiplex PCR; TCRdb holds only in-frame clones, not every one. This sample has just under 45,000 clones, with 70% to 80% found just once. These receptors lack a known antigen. This specimen consisted of CD4+ T cells from PBMCs cultured with SARS-CoV-2 spike peptides, obtained before COVID-19 vaccination. Every receptor here comes from a human donor who received a COVID-19 vaccine. CDR3s include the opening cysteine and the closing phenylalanine or tryptophan. A D gene is named only where the DNA matches it firmly. Expanded clones get a size class; other rows say once, few or many, or leave the size out.

abundance,v_gene,j_gene,d_gene,CDR3aa,CDR3nt
.,TRBV18,TRBJ1-2,.,CASSLTVGYTF,TGTGCCAGCTCACTCACAGTGGGCTACACCTTC
.,TRBV28,TRBJ1-4,TRBD1,CASNNFRGQGEKLFF,TGTGCCAGCAACAACTTCAGGGGGCAAGGGGAAAAACTGTTTTTT
once,TRBV3-1/TRBV3-2,TRBJ1-4,.,CASRQAATNEKLFF,TGTGCCAGCCGGCAGGCCGCAACTAATGAAAAACTGTTTTTT
.,TRBV27,TRBJ1-2,.,CASSKTGNYGYTF,TGTGCCAGCAGCAAGACAGGCAACTATGGCTACACCTTC
.,TRBV5-1,TRBJ1-2,TRBD1,CASSLTGTGGVGYTF,TGCGCCAGCAGCTTGACTGGTACAGGGGGCGTTGGCTACACCTTC
.,TRBV5-4,TRBJ2-3,TRBD1,CASSLVGGGTDTQYF,TGTGCCAGCAGCTTGGTAGGGGGCGGCACAGATACGCAGTATTTT
.,TRBV7-9,TRBJ1-5,TRBD1,CASSLGQGPQPQHF,TGTGCCAGCAGCTTAGGACAGGGACCTCAGCCCCAGCATTTT
few,TRBV9,TRBJ2-2,TRBD1,CASRRGQGFTGELFF,TGTGCCAGCAGAAGAGGACAGGGGTTCACCGGGGAGCTGTTTTTT
.,TRBV5-1,TRBJ2-4,.,CASSLERNIQYF,TGCGCCAGCAGCTTGGAAAGAAACATTCAGTACTTC
once,TRBV4-1,TRBJ2-5,TRBD2,CASSQEFLAGGRAETQYF,TGCGCCAGCAGCCAAGAATTCCTAGCGGGGGGGCGGGCAGAGACCCAGTACTTC
.,TRBV5-6,TRBJ1-3,.,CASSLRGQALGGNTIYF,TGTGCCAGCAGCTTGCGGGGGCAGGCCTTGGGAGGAAACACCATATATTTT
.,TRBV7-2,TRBJ1-6,TRBD1,CASSLDRSSPLHF,TGTGCCAGCAGCTTGGACAGGAGCTCACCCCTCCACTTT
.,TRBV7-9,TRBJ2-3,.,CASSLGQPDTQYF,TGTGCCAGCAGCTTAGGACAACCAGATACGCAGTATTTT
.,TRBV10-2,TRBJ1-2,.,CASTGGGDGYTF,TGCGCCAGCACGGGGGGCGGGGACGGCTACACCTTC
.,TRBV9,TRBJ1-6,.,CASSRGGGSDSPLHF,TGTGCCAGCAGCCGGGGGGGTGGATCAGATTCACCCCTCCACTTT
.,TRBV3-1/TRBV3-2,TRBJ2-5,.,CASSQMGAETQYF,TGTGCCAGCAGCCAAATGGGGGCAGAGACCCAGTACTTC
.,TRBV19,TRBJ1-1,.,CASSISLSGLVNTEAFF,TGTGCCAGTAGCATATCCCTCTCGGGGCTGGTGAACACTGAAGCTTTCTTT
.,TRBV28,TRBJ1-1,.,CASSNEIWKDTEAFF,TGTGCCAGCAGTAATGAGATATGGAAGGACACTGAAGCTTTCTTT
.,TRBV5-1,TRBJ1-5,TRBD1,CASSPGQGGNQPQHF,TGCGCCAGCAGCCCCGGACAGGGTGGGAACCAGCCCCAGCATTTT
.,TRBV28,TRBJ2-3,TRBD2,CASSLGTSGGGTQYF,TGTGCCAGCAGCCTTGGGACTAGCGGGGGTGGGACGCAGTATTTT